This T cell receptor (beta chain) emerged from a study of cytomegalovirus exposure and HLA in healthy donors. Study-wide context: Researchers found that less than 90% of under 450 genotyped donors fell within the Caucasian-associated ancestry cluster. General study points: Several of the most significant clusters appeared, in a later analysis, to be linked to common viral pathogens. Clonal expansion, a later analysis showed, was greater in HLA-associated TCR beta chains than in equally common others. Data from an earlier analysis indicated that most TCR beta V segments were productive either about 90% or about 30% of the time.

The PCR contained 60 Vbeta and 13 Jbeta primers. TCRdb's copy holds only in-frame clones and misses some; the assay was immunoSEQ multiplex PCR. The sample carries just over 150,000 clones, 80% to 85% recorded once. This CDR3 has 16 amino acids. Looked up from germline, CDR1 is SGDLS and CDR2 is YYNGEE. Trimming cost V 0 bases and J 1 base, with 12 bases left between them. Worth noting for this clone: Its specificity is unknown.

The V and J genes are TRBV9 and TRBJ2-3, with a weak D call TRBD2 (5 bases). Sequencing input: PBMCs. This receptor was identified in a man aged 18 to 29 in good health and CMV-seronegative. CDR3 amino acids: CASSVGIGGGTDTQYF. The CDR3 DNA follows: TGTGCCAGCAGCGTAGGGATAGGAGGTGGCACAGATACGCAGTATTTT.